The table lists the clone carrying this T cell receptor beta chain with a few counts. Its antigen is not identified. This beta chain appears as a stray read in a library generated for alpha chains; its size is not informative. As to time point: sample taken at primary tumor resection. Donation came from 70 or so patients with untreated early-stage non-small cell lung cancer. This specimen belongs to a study of spatial heterogeneity in lung cancer. Across the study: A module score for T cells, taken from matched bulk RNA-seq, correlated strongly with TCR transcript counts in tumor regions. General study results and limits: Mutation counts in tumors were tracked by counts of expanded intratumoral alpha and beta TCRs.

Trimming removed 7 bases from V and 3 bases from J; junction bases left unmatched: 10. This CDR3 comprises 16 residues. Germline CDR1 is MNHEY and CDR2 is SMNVEV (reference sequence). The study tagged each TCR cDNA molecule with a unique molecular identifier. One entry per CDR3 protein results from TCRdb running MiXCR on the 5' RACE reads. The sample has about 16,000 distinct CDR3 sequences; approximately 6.9% are singletons. The TCR comes from a female donor with early-stage non-small cell lung cancer. Specimen: lung tumor tissue, collected at surgery. The rearrangement uses TRBV27 and TRBJ2-1; 9 bases line up with TRBD2. CDR3 residues: CASTLEGRGGYNEQFF. As DNA, the CDR3 is TGTGCCAGCACCCTCGAGGGGCGGGGGGGCTACAATGAGCAGTTCTTC.